This T cell receptor (beta chain) comes out of a study of blood T cell repertoires in COVID-19. Original handling: Estimation of nucleated cell counts was performed using reference gene primer amplification. Measured with immunoSEQ multiplex PCR; TCRdb has only the in-frame clones, and not every one. That table gives V, J and clone size, and the DNA gave D and trimming. The top ten clones hold 4.5% to 5.5% of a sample with more than 150,000 clones, 70% to 85% of them seen once. Sequenced input: peripheral blood. The receptor's source is a woman aged 30 to 39 with acute or convalescent COVID-19.

Here the CDR3 reads CASLGLAGELPDNEQFF. The CDR3 DNA reads as TGTGCCAGCCTAGGCCTAGCGGGAGAACTACCCGACAATGAGCAGTTCTTC. The chain couples TRBV28 to TRBJ2-1, with 10 bases identical to TRBD2. After removal of 8 bases from V and 5 bases from J, the junction contained 15 bases not matched to a gene. The CDR3 is made up of 17 amino acids. The V gene's germline CDR1 is MDHEN and CDR2 SYDVKM.